What follows describes a single TCR beta chain. Its antigen is unknown. Base qualities are missing; no much larger clone stands one base away. These data originate in a study of cytomegalovirus exposure and HLA in healthy donors (dated by TCRdb to about 2017). With respect to the entire study: According to an earlier analysis of several hundred of the donors, 150 million to 200 million T cells yielded 117 million unique TCR beta sequences and about 300 Gb of sequence data. High-throughput TCR immunosequencing, statistical association of individual TCRs with disease status, and machine learning were combined to predict cytomegalovirus infection status. To study patterns of TCR occurrence, a later analysis re-analyzed previously published TCR beta repertoires from 600 to 750 donors and added high-resolution HLA genotyping. An early release that covered about 640 HLA-typed donors contained approximately 300 gigabases of sequencing data and tens of millions of unique TCR sequences. Donor age, sex, ethnicity and CMV serostatus were compiled together with the repertoire data. Among the roughly 430 genotyped donors, under 90% belonged to the genetic ancestry cluster associated with self-reported Caucasian donors. Every discovery cohort repertoire had been produced on one sequencing platform. Rather than drawing on any new phenotypic data, the later analysis identified candidate immune exposures from TCR beta sequences and the way those sequences occurred across donors. To decide whether each TCR beta V gene segment behaved as functional or pseudogenic, an earlier analysis of approximately 620 of the donors relied on high-throughput TCR beta sequencing. On average, 235,054 unique TCR beta nucleotide sequences were sequenced per donor among 398 genotyped donors of the cohort, with around 19% of those sequences being non-productive. The T cell repertoires of 666 subjects were profiled by immunosequencing and related to cytomegalovirus serostatus. Genome-wide SNP genotypes for about three fifths of the roughly 670 donors were used in a later genetic analysis, which treated that subset as a discovery cohort. In addition to the first cohort of roughly 670 subjects, a separate validation cohort of under 150 different subjects was used. The number of typed donors differed by locus: roughly 629-640 for A, B, C, DRB1 and DQB1; some 500 for DQA1; over 600 for DPA1; and roughly 490 for DPB1. The aim of the study was to test whether cataloging public T cell receptors could identify signatures of past pathogen exposure. Both class I and class II loci were covered by HLA typing, at four-digit resolution. About five DR-DQ haplotypes were treated as single units for association and clustering because of strong linkage in the cohort.

The cohort was made up of roughly 670 healthy bone marrow donors. All cohort members were sampled while nominally healthy, although unrecorded immune exposures were likely present. The donor was CMV seronegative and was included in the group of over 300 seronegative cohort members. A peripheral blood sample was collected from each donor, and TCR beta sequencing was performed on peripheral blood mononuclear cells. The Qiagen DNeasy Blood Extraction Kit was used to extract genomic DNA from the blood cell samples. Summary of the overall study and its limitations: A further reported finding was that TCR beta sequences accurately predicted the HLA-A and HLA-B alleles for most subjects in the first cohort. Broadly in line with IMGT annotations, most TCR beta V segments showed up in productive rearrangements about 87% or about 30% of the time in an earlier analysis of around 550 of the donors. Most TCR sequences were seen in very few donors, while some public TCRs were found in many individuals. According to a later analysis, TCR association rates differed among HLA loci, with DRB1 alleles showing the most associated TCRs and HLA-C alleles showing the fewest. According to a later analysis, parvovirus B19, influenza, CMV and Epstein-Barr virus appeared linked to several top co-occurrence clusters. Most CMV-associated TCR beta chains appeared to be HLA-restricted in a later analysis, and the HLA associations seemed to be driven largely by CMV exposure. When HLA alleles, especially DR and DQ, strongly co-occurred, TCR associations were difficult to assign to individual alleles. CMV serostatus was the only immune exposure information available for the cohort. Fewer than 20 rarely observed V segments, including chromosome 9 orphons, were excluded from the earlier analysis of about 600 of the donors because counts were too low. In a later analysis, HLA-associated TCR beta chains showed more clonal expansion and lower generation probabilities than non-associated chains that were equally common. A later genetic analysis associated a missense DCLRE1C variant with V-gene and J-gene trimming of TCR beta chains, and an independent cohort replicated the association. A cluster of highly shared sequence variants was judged likely to represent a technical artifact of the sequencing pipeline. Some IMGT-functional V segments, including TRBV6-2 and TRBV6-3, could not be told apart with the 87-base-pair reads, so those segments were excluded. According to the authors, the approach could potentially be generalized to other disease states and immunological phenotypes. The classifier was reported to diagnose cytomegalovirus status with high specificity and sensitivity in both the original and validation cohorts. Linkage disequilibrium might explain the correlated functional status among segregating V segments, but an unknown experimental factor could not be excluded. At a false discovery rate of 0.05, a later analysis linked 15,000 to 20,000 TCR beta sequences to specific HLA alleles. The study gave a list of roughly 150 TCR beta chains associated with cytomegalovirus. A later genetic analysis reported fewer N-insertions in productive TCRs among donors in an Asian-associated ancestry cluster than the roughly 670-donor mean. Because HLA typing was missing for some donors at each locus, association tests included only the typed subset. A few of the identified cytomegalovirus-associated TCR beta chains were confirmed in vitro to be specific for cytomegalovirus antigens. The cohort was sequenced for TCR beta chains only, and without alpha or paired-chain data the features that could be detected were limited. Roughly uniform sequencing depth across donors was assumed in presence/absence analyses, although this assumption may not hold.

Library generation was performed with the immunoSEQ multiplex PCR assay. For the multiplex PCR, a mixture combining 60 forward primers for TCR Vbeta segments and 13 reverse primers for TCR Jbeta segments was used. A multiplex PCR assay on genomic DNA amplified the CDR3 region of rearranged TCR beta genes. On the Illumina HiSeq System, the amplified TCR beta libraries were sequenced as 87-base-pair reads. The published analysis was carried out like this. Across the 700 or so repertoires, a later analysis counted around 80 million unique TCR beta chains, 8.5 million to 12 million of which were shared by at least two donors. A nearest-neighbor algorithm error-corrected the raw reads and collapsed the reads into unique sequences, merging closely related sequences to remove PCR and sequencing errors. V, D and J gene segments were assigned by aligning CDR3 sequences to IMGT reference sequences. For a sequence to be retained, a match of at least six nucleotides to both a V gene segment and a J gene segment was required. Rearrangements were called productive when the CDR3 lacked stop codons and stayed in frame with V and J; all others were non-productive. Following IMGT convention, CDR3 was defined as the stretch from the second conserved V-encoded cysteine to the conserved J-encoded phenylalanine. The earlier analysis of approximately 590 of the donors excluded any sequence lacking an unambiguous match to a single V gene segment. An earlier analysis of several hundred of the donors called V segments functional above 56.7% productive rearrangements and segregating when the between-donor standard deviation exceeded 5%. A statistical classification framework was developed to diagnose cytomegalovirus status using the catalog of TCR beta chain sequences. In a later analysis, TCR nucleotide sequences were compared against IMGT/GENE-DB human TR gene sequences so that V and J genes could be assigned. The TCRdist pipeline was used in a later analysis to assign CDR3 sequences and most-parsimonious VDJ recombination scenarios. In a later analysis, each TCR beta chain was defined by its CDR3 amino acid sequence together with its V-gene family, and reads lacking a unique V-gene family were excluded. As a way to deal with suspected cross-contamination and a sequencing artifact, a later analysis dropped 450 to 600 nucleotide sequences that were highly shared and had low generation probability. For each public chain, a later analysis derived a clonal expansion index from normalized ranks of inferred template counts within each repertoire. Generation probabilities in a later analysis came from a VDJ recombination model fitted to out-of-frame rearrangements, and those results were checked against IGoR. A later analysis scored TCR-TCR, TCR-HLA and TCR-CMV co-occurrence with hypergeometric tests, applying a repertoire-size bias correction to TCR pairs. A later analysis estimated false discovery rates by permuting HLA or CMV assignments 20 times. A later analysis grouped co-occurring TCRs with DBSCAN, adding TCRdist sequence similarity when clustering within HLA-allele-positive subsets. For co-occurrence clustering, repertoires with fewer than 30,000 or more than 120,000 public chains were excluded, along with roughly 5 repertoires with anomalous nucleotide sharing. Drawn from immuneACCESS, this table holds only the in-frame rearrangements with V and J called that TCRdb kept. Clones are partly lost; checked studies trace under half to an unresolved V gene and leave the rest unexplained. V and J calls and clone size are given by that table; D and trimming were obtained from the DNA. The sample table records 200,000 to 250,000 clones; around 80% of these occur just once. Around 2.8% of the sample goes to the ten largest clones.

Via the germline V gene (reference sequence), CDR1 is MNHEY and CDR2 SMNVEV. The CDR3, from cysteine to phenylalanine, totals 13 residues. Only the CDR3 region is kept as DNA, spanning 39 bases read in frame from base 1. A distance of 12 bases separates the germline ends of V and J, which lose 6 bases and 4 bases respectively. The chain is assembled from TRBV27 and TRBJ1-1; no D gene is confidently identified. This receptor was obtained from a man in his thirties or forties in good health and CMV-seronegative. The sample consisted of PBMCs. For the CDR3, the sequence is CASSRGKLTEAFF. The DNA sequence follows: TGTGCCAGCAGCCGCGGGAAGCTCACTGAAGCTTTCTTT.